Listed here are 23 T cell receptor beta chains from one sample, sequenced in a study of blood T cell repertoires in COVID-19. Produced via immunoSEQ multiplex PCR; TCRdb's table is partial and in-frame only. The sample includes about 120,000 clones, about nine tenths of them seen just once. The material sequenced was peripheral blood. Every receptor here comes from a woman aged 70 to 79 with acute or convalescent COVID-19.

The chain employs TRBV2 and TRBJ2-5; perhaps TRBD2 as D (5 bases). Germline CDR1 is SNHLY and CDR2 is FYNNEI. The CDR3 runs to 14 residues. Trimming took off 4 bases at V and 4 bases at J, with 13 bases between the two ends. The CDR3 reads CASSGPDGGETQYF. CDR3 nucleotides: TGTGCCAGCAGTGGGCCTGACGGAGGAGAGACCCAGTACTTC. Based on the CDR3 plus reference TRBV2 and TRBJ2-5, the full variable domain is EPEVTQTPSHQVTQMGQEVILRCVPISNHLYFYWYRQILGQKVEFLVSFYNNEISEKSEIFDDQFSVERPDGSNFTLKIRSTKLEDSAMYFCASSGPDGGETQYFGPGTRLLVL.

The chain joins TRBV18 to TRBJ2-1, with 10 bases that match TRBD2. The junction had 3 bases not matched to a gene; V was cut back by 1 base and J by 3 bases. Per germline, CDR1 KGHSH and CDR2 LQKENI. The CDR3 runs to 16 residues. CDR3 in DNA: TGTGCCAGCTCACCACGGTCTAGCGGGGGCTACAATGAGCAGTTCTTC. Protein sequence: CASSPRSSGGYNEQFF.

This CDR3 reads CASSVGQGINYGYTF. CDR3 nucleotides: TGTGCCAGCAGCGTGGGACAGGGAATTAACTATGGCTACACCTTC. This chain connects TRBV9 to TRBJ1-2, with 9 bases lining up with TRBD1. V dropped 2 bases and J dropped 1; count of bases not matched to a gene: 3. The length of the CDR3 is 15 residues. Germline assignment: CDR1 SGDLS and CDR2 YYNGEE.

This sequence joins TRBV6-6 and TRBJ1-3; 9 nucleotides align to TRBD1. V shed 4 bases, J shed 8 bases, and the junction held 9 bases outside the gene matches. Germline V lookup: CDR1 MNHNY, CDR2 SVGAGI (reference sequence). This CDR3 is 15 amino acids long. The CDR3 DNA reads TGTGCCAGCAGTTCCGGGACAGGGACCGGGGACACCATATATTTT. Protein sequence: CASSSGTGTGDTIYF.

This clone appeared a single time. The chain is built from TRBV27 and TRBJ2-1; D possibly corresponds to TRBD1 (6 bases). The CDR3 spans 15 residues. CDR1 is MNHEY and CDR2 is SMNVEV in the germline V gene (reference sequence). V was pared by 5 bases and J by 3 bases, with 14 bases between. The CDR3 DNA sequence: TGTGCCAGCAGTCTCGGGACACCCGACTACAATGAGCAGTTCTTC. It codes for CASSLGTPDYNEQFF.

The chain is built from TRBV11-2 and TRBJ1-1; D gene uncertain. The CDR3 consists of 13 residues. V was trimmed by 5 bases and J by 3 bases, leaving 10 bases between them. Germline CDR1 and CDR2: SGHAT and FQNNGV. DNA for the CDR3: TGTGCCAGCAGCCAGAGGCATGACACTGAAGCTTTCTTT. Protein product: CASSQRHDTEAFF.

This clone is labeled medium-sized (0.01 to 0.1%). The chain has TRBV7-9 and TRBJ1-2, with TRBD1 identical over 8 bases. Germline assignment: CDR1 SEHNR and CDR2 FQNEAQ (reference sequence). CDR3 length: 13 residues. Trimming removed 5 bases from V and 6 bases from J; junction bases left unmatched: 5. DNA of the CDR3: TGTGCCAGCAGCCCCAACAGGGGGGATGGCTACACCTTC. It translates to CASSPNRGDGYTF.

This clone was counted a single time. This chain uses TRBV24-1 with TRBJ2-5; TRBD1 matches 8 bases. CDR3 length equals 16 residues. J lost 5 bases, V lost 0 bases, and 7 bases had no gene match. The germline V gene has CDR1 KGHDR and CDR2 SFDVKD. The CDR3 DNA sequence: TGTGCCACCAGTGATTTGCGCGACAGGGGCATCGAGACCCAGTACTTC. It yields the protein CATSDLRDRGIETQYF.

The chain joins TRBV10-1 to TRBJ2-3; D might be TRBD1 (6 bases). The length of the CDR3 is 13 residues. From germline, CDR1 is WNHNN and CDR2 SYGVQD (reference sequence). Trimming took 7 bases from V and 4 from J, leaving 12 bases between them. The CDR3 spells CASKKDSADTQYF. CDR3 bases: TGCGCCAGCAAAAAGGACAGCGCAGATACGCAGTATTTT.

The chain is built from TRBV7-2 and TRBJ1-5; tentatively, D is TRBD1 (5 bases). V shed 5 bases and J shed 0 bases, with 8 bases lying between them. Germline CDR1 SGHTA, CDR2 FQGNSA. This CDR3 spans 14 amino acids. CDR3 bases: TGTGCCAGCAGCCCAGGGTTTAGCAATCAGCCCCAGCATTTT. This encodes CASSPGFSNQPQHF. The complete variable domain, with remaining parts taken from reference TRBV7-2 and TRBJ1-5, reads GAGVSQSPSNKVTEKGKDVELRCDPISGHTALYWYRQSLGQGLEFLIYFQGNSAPDKSGLPSDRFSAERTGGSVSTLTIQRTQQEDSAVYLCASSPGFSNQPQHFGDGTRLSIL.

V is TRBV19 and J is TRBJ1-2; D unclear. The germline V gene has CDR1 LNHDA and CDR2 SQIVND (reference sequence). Trimming stripped 6 bases from V and 4 bases from J, with 15 bases between. The CDR3 sequence is 14 residues long. CDR3 residues: CASSPILGVYGYTF. In nucleotides, the CDR3 is TGTGCCAGTAGCCCCATATTGGGCGTCTATGGCTACACCTTC.

The table lists this clone with a few counts. V usage is TRBV6-2 or TRBV6-3 and J usage is TRBJ2-7; 9 bases are shared with TRBD1. V lost 6 bases to trimming and J lost 6 bases; unmatched junction nucleotides: 9. The CDR3 covers 14 residues. The germline V gene encodes CDR1 MNHEY and CDR2 SVGEGT. The CDR3 loop reads CASSNRDRVPEQYF. The CDR3 nucleotides read TGTGCCAGCAGCAACCGGGACAGGGTTCCCGAGCAGTACTTC.

V and J are TRBV12-3 or TRBV12-4 and TRBJ2-7; tentatively, D is TRBD2 (5 bases). V was trimmed by 7 bases and J by 2 bases, leaving 12 bases between them. The CDR3 contains 13 residues. The CDR3 DNA reads TGTGCCAGCATTTACGGAGGCCCCTACGAGCAGTACTTC. Protein sequence: CASIYGGPYEQYF.

This chain links TRBV18 with TRBJ1-2; no definite D call. Germline V gene sequence: CDR1 KGHSH, CDR2 LQKENI. The length of the CDR3 is 18 residues. V lost 2 bases and J lost 4, with 23 bases in between. The CDR3: CASSPYEASASTPYGYTF. CDR3 DNA: TGTGCCAGCTCACCATATGAGGCATCGGCAAGCACACCCTATGGCTACACCTTC. The variable domain in full, with the rest retrieved from reference TRBV18 and TRBJ1-2, is NAGVMQNPRHLVRRRGQEARLRCSPMKGHSHVYWYRQLPEEGLKFMVYLQKENIIDESGMPKERFSAEFPKEGPSILRIQQVVRGDSAAYFCASSPYEASASTPYGYTFGSGTRLTVV.

CDR3 coding DNA: TGCGCCAGCAGCGGCGGGACAGGAGCCTACGAGCAGTACTTC. Translated: CASSGGTGAYEQYF. V gene TRBV5-1 combines with J gene TRBJ2-7, with TRBD1 matching over 8 bases. Trimming removed 4 bases from V and 2 bases from J; junction bases left unmatched: 5. This CDR3 region has 14 residues. Germline V CDR1 and CDR2: SGHRS, YFSETQ.

The chain has TRBV27 and TRBJ2-7; TRBD2 agrees at 14 bases. CDR3 size: 16 residues. CDR1 is MNHEY and CDR2 is SMNVEV in the germline V gene (reference sequence). Trimming cost V 5 bases and J 3 bases; bases outside gene matches: 6. CDR3 region: CASSAGLAGVIYEQYF. CDR3 coding DNA: TGTGCCAGCAGTGCGGGACTAGCGGGGGTGATCTACGAGCAGTACTTC.

This clone was found once. The rearrangement links TRBV7-3 to TRBJ2-5, with TRBD2 matching over 7 bases. Germline CDR1 reads SGHTA; CDR2 reads FQGTGA. The CDR3 loop spans 14 amino acids. V lost 4 bases to trimming and J lost 1 base; unmatched junction nucleotides: 3. The CDR3 protein is CASSYGGTQETQYF. The CDR3 DNA reads TGTGCCAGCAGCTACGGGGGGACCCAAGAGACCCAGTACTTC. Full variable domain (rest looked up from reference TRBV7-3 and TRBJ2-5): GAGVSQTPSNKVTEKGKYVELRCDPISGHTALYWYRQSLGQGPEFLIYFQGTGAADDSGLPNDRFFAVRPEGSVSTLKIQRTERGDSAVYLCASSYGGTQETQYFGPGTRLLVL.

The rearrangement uses TRBV7-3 and TRBJ2-5; TRBD2 aligns across 8 bases. V shed 1 base and J 5 bases; nucleotides not matched to a gene: 6. The CDR3 extends over 15 amino acids. Germline loops: CDR1 SGHTA, CDR2 FQGTGA. The CDR3 nucleotides are TGTGCCAGCAGCTTAAACCCGGGGGGGTGGGAGACCCAGTACTTC. Residues: CASSLNPGGWETQYF.

The chain couples TRBV29-1 to TRBJ2-2; D possibly corresponds to TRBD1 (6 bases). V shed 6 bases and J shed 2 bases, with 13 bases lying between them. Germline CDR1 and CDR2: SQVTM and ANQGSEA. The CDR3 has 14 amino acids. Here the CDR3 reads CSVQDRTNTGELFF. The CDR3 nucleotides read TGCAGCGTCCAAGACAGGACCAACACCGGGGAGCTGTTTTTT.

V is TRBV7-9 and J is TRBJ1-4; 10 bases map to TRBD1. The CDR3 totals 15 residues. The V gene's germline CDR1 is SEHNR and CDR2 FQNEAQ (reference sequence). V dropped 5 bases and J dropped 8; count of bases not matched to a gene: 8. In DNA form, the CDR3 reads TGTGCCAGCAGCCCTCGGACAGGGGGTGGAGAAAAACTGTTTTTT. It specifies CASSPRTGGGEKLFF.

The rearrangement uses TRBV10-1 and TRBJ2-7; 7 positions match TRBD2. The V segment lost 2 bases and the J segment 2 bases; nucleotides outside the gene matches: 3. CDR3 length equals 14 residues. Germline CDR1 is WNHNN and CDR2 is SYGVQD (reference sequence). CDR3 sequence: CASSERGLTYEQYF. CDR3 bases: TGCGCCAGCAGTGAGAGGGGACTAACCTACGAGCAGTACTTC.

This clone appeared a few times. In DNA form, the CDR3 reads TGTGCCCGGGGGGCAGGGAACTCTGGGGCCAACGTCCTGACTTTC. Protein product: CARGAGNSGANVLTF. The J gene is TRBJ2-6, the V gene TRBV6-5; D is possibly TRBD2 (7 bases). This CDR3 is built from 15 residues. CDR1 MNHEY and CDR2 SVGAGI come from the germline V gene. Deletions cut 11 bases from V and 0 bases from J, with 14 bases between.

The J gene is TRBJ2-4, the V gene TRBV19; 8 nucleotides align to TRBD1. The V and J ends lost 4 bases and 5 bases, in that order; junction bases with no gene match: 1. The CDR3 runs 13 residues. CDR1 LNHDA and CDR2 SQIVND come from the germline V gene (reference sequence). Here the CDR3 DNA reads TGTGCCAGTAGTAAGACAGGGGAAAACATTCAGTACTTC. Translation: CASSKTGENIQYF.